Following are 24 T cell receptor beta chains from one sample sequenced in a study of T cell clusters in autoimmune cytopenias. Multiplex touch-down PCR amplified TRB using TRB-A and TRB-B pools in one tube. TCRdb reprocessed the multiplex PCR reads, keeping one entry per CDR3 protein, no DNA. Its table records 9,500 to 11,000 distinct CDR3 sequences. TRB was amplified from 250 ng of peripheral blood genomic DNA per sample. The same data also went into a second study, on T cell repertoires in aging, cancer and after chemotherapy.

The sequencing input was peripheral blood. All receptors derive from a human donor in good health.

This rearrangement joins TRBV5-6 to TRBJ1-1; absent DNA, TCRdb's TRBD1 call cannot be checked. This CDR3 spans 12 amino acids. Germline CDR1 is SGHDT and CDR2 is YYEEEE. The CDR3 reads CASSQSGQKAFF.

This CDR3 is CASSEGQAVTGELFF. The chain recombines TRBV27 with TRBJ2-2; TCRdb picks TRBD1, but there is no DNA to check that call. Germline V gene lookup returns CDR1 MNHEY and CDR2 SMNVEV (reference sequence). CDR3 length: 15 residues.

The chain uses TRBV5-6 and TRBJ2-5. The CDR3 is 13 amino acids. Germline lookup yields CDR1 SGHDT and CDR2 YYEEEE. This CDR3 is CASSLKEMATQYF. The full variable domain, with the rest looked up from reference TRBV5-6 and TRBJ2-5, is DAGVTQSPTHLIKTRGQQVTLRCSPKSGHDTVSWYQQALGQGPQFIFQYYEEEERQRGNFPDRFSGHQFPNYSSELNVNALLLGDSALYLCASSLKEMATQYFGPGTRLLVL.

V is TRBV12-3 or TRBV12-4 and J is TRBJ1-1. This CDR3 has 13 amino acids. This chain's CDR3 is CASSLPVNTEAFF.

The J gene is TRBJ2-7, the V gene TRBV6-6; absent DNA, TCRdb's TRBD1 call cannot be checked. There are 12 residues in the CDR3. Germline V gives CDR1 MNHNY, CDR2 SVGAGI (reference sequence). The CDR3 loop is CASAGVNYEQYF.

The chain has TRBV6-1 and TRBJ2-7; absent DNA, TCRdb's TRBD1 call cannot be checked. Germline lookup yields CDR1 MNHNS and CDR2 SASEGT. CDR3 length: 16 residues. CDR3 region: CASSEAITGVKVEQYF.

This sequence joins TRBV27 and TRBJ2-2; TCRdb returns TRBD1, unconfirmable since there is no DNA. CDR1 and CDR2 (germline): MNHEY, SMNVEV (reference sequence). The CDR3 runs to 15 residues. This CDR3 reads CASSRTRDNTGELFF.

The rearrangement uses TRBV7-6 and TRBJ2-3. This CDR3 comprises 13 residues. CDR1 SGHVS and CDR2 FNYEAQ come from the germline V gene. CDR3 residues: CASSYTPRDTQYF.

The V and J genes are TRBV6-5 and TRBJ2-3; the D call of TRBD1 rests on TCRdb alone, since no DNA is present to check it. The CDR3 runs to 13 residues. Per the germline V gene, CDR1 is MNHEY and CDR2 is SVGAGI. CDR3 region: CASSPPGRDTQYF.

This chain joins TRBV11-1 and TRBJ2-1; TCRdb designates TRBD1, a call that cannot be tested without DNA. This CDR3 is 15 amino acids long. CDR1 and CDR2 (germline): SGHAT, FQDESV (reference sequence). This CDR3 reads CASSFRTLLDNEQFF.

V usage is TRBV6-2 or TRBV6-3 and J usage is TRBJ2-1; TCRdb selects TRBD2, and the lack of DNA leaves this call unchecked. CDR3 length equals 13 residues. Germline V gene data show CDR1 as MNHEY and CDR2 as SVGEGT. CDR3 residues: CASSAGGYNEQFF.

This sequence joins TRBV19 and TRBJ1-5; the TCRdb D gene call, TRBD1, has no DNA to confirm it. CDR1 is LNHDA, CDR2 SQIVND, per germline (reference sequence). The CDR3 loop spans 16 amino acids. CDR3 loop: CASSISSRASNQPQHF.

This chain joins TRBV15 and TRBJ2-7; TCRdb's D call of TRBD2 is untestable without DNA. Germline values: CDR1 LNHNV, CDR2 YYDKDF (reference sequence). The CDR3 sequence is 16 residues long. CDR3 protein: CVTSRGTGTSPYEQYF.

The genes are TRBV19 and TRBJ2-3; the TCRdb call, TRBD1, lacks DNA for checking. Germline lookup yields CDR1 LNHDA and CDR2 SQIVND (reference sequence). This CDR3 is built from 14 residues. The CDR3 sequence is CASSTPGTADTQYF.

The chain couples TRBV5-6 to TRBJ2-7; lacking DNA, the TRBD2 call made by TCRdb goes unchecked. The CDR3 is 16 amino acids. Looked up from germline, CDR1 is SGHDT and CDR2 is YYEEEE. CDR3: CASSPGIAASSYEQYF.

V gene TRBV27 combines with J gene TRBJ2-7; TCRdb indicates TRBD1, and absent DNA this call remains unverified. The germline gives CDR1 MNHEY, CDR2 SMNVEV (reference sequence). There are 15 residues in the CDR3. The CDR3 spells CASSRTRDSSYEQYF.

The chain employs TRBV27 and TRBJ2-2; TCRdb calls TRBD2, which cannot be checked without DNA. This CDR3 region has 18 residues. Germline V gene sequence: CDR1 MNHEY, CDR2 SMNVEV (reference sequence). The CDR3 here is CASSLSPGRDLNTGELFF.

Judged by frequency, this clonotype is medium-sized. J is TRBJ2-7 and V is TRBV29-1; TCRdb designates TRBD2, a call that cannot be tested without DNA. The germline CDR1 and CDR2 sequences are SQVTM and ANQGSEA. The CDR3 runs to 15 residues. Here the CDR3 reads CSVGTWDSATYEQYF.

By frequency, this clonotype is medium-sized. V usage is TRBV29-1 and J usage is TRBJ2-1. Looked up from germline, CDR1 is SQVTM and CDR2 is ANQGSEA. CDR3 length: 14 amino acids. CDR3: CSVGLGLLTSEQFF.

CDR3 protein: CASRSRFAGADTQYF. The rearrangement links TRBV19 to TRBJ2-3; TCRdb names TRBD1, which stays unverified in the absence of DNA. The CDR3 is 15 residues long. CDR1 is LNHDA, CDR2 SQIVND, per germline (reference sequence).

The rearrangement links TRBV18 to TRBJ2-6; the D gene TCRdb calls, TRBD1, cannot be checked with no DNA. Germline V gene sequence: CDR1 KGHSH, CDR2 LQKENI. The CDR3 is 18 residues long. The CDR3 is CASSPYDAAPRGANVLTF.

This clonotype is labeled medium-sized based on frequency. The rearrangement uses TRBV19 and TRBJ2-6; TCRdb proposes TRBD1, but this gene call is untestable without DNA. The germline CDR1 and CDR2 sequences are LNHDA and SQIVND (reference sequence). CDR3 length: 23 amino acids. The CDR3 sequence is CASSPHSNPWAPLSRSGANVLTF.

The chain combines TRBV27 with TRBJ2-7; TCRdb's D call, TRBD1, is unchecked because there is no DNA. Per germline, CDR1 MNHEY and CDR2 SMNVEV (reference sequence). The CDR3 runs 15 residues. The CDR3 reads CASSPRDRSDYEQYF.

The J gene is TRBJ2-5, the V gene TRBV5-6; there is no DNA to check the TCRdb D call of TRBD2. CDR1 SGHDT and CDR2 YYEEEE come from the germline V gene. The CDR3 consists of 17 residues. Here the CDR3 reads CASSLVGSGRAEETQYF.